The clone carrying this TCR beta chain appeared many times. Its antigen remains unidentified. This sample was included in a study of spatial heterogeneity in lung cancer. Points from the study as a whole: Ubiquitous expanded tumor TCRs were seen in blood more at resection than at follow-up.

Unique molecular identifiers, one per molecule, were present on every TCR cDNA molecule. From the 5' RACE reads, TCRdb called clonotypes with MiXCR, one entry per CDR3 protein. The table lists 45,000 to 65,000 distinct CDR3 sequences, approximately 7% of them singletons. CDR1 is SGHTA, CDR2 FQGNSA, per germline. The CDR3 contains 15 residues. Trimming took off 5 bases at V and 2 bases at J, with 15 bases between the two ends. The time point is: sample taken at primary tumor resection. Sequencing was performed on whole RNA extracted from tumor and nontumor lung tissue, or from frozen PBMC, and the material was left unsorted.

The V gene is TRBV7-2, the J gene TRBJ1-1; D might be TRBD1 (6 bases). The receptor comes from a female donor with early-stage non-small cell lung cancer. Here the sequenced sample was PBMCs, taken at surgery. CDR3 DNA sequence: TGTGCCAGCAGCCCGGTCGGGGGGCTCAACACTGAAGCTTTCTTT. It yields the protein CASSPVGGLNTEAFF.